The clone carrying this T cell receptor (beta chain) was seen ten or more times. What it binds is not known. Busulfan-fludarabine conditioning, marrow transplant, and cyclophosphamide on days +3 and +4 were administered. Using immunoSEQ multiplex PCR, the repertoire was profiled, and TCRdb retains in-frame clones only, with some absent. The counts give fewer than 11,000 clones, none of them seen only once; 26% is held by the top ten. CDR1 and CDR2 (germline): SGHAT, FQNNGV. CDR3 length equals 15 residues. With 6 bases clipped from V and 4 bases from J, the junction kept 12 bases outside the gene matches. The data were obtained in a study of T cells after posttransplantation cyclophosphamide. The study's findings and limits: Recipient CMV seropositivity and CMV reactivation strongly tracked TRB clonality.

Source: PBMCs, taken after allogeneic stem cell transplant with posttransplant cyclophosphamide. This clonotype was sampled from a female patient in her thirties or forties who received an allogeneic stem cell transplant from a related donor, was CMV-positive, and had no GVHD. The graft donor may have contributed some T cells. The chain combines TRBV11-2 with TRBJ2-7; TRBD2 aligns across 7 bases. CDR3 in amino acids: CASRRPGTKAYEQYF. CDR3 coding DNA: TGTGCCAGCAGACGACCGGGGACTAAAGCGTACGAGCAGTACTTC.